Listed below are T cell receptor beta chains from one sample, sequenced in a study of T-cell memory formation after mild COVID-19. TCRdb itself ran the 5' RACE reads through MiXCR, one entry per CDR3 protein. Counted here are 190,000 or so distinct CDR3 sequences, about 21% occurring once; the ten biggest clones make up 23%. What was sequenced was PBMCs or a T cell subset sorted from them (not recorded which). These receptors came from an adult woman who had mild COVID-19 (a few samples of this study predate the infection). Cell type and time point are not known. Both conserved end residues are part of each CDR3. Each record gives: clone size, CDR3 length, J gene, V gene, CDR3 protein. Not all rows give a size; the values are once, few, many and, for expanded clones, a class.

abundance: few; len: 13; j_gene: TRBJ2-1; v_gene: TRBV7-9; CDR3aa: CASTSGGNGEQFF
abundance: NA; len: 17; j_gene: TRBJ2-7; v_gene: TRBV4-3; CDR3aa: CASSQAPSGSRSYEQYF
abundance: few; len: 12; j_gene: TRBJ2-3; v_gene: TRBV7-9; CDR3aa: CASSFPIDTQYF
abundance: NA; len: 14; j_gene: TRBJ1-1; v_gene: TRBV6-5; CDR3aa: CASSYGTGSPEAFF
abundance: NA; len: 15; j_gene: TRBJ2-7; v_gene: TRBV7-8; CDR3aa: CASSLYERGSYEQYF
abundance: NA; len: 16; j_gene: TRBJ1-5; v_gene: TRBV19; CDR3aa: CASSISEGLSNQPQHF
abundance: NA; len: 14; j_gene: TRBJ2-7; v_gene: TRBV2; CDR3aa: CASRVDRGPYEQYF
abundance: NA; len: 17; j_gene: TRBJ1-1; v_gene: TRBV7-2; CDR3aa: CASSQYGQGSMNTEAFF
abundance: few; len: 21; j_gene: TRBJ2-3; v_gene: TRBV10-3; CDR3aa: CAISPTTGPPVMEGFTDTQYF
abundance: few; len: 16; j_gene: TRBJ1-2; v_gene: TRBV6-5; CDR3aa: CASSSATGGEVLGYTF
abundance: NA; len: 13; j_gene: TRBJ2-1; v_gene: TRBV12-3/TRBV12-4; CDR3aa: CASRQGIGNEQFF
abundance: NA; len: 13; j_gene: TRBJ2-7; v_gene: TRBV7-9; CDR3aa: CASSKSGRYEQYF
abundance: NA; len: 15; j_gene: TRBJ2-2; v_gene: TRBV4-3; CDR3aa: CASSQDWGSTGELFF
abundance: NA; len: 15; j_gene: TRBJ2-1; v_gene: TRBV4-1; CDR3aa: CASSQSGAGGDEQFF
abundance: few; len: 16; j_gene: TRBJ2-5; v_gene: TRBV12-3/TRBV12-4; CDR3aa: CASSYSGTGPRETQYF
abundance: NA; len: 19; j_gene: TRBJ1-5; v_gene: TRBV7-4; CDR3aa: CASSWKDRGPFYSTQPQHF
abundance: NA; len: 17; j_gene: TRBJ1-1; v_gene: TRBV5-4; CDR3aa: CASSLVGTVHINNEAFF
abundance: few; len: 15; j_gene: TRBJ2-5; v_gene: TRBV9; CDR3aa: CASSVEGHLQETQYF
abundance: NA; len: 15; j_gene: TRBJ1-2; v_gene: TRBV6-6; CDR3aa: CASSYLRQPVYGYTF
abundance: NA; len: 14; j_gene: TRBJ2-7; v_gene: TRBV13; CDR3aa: CASSISGKNYEQYF
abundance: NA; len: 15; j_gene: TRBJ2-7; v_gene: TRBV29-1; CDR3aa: CSVTLSGGPSYEQYF
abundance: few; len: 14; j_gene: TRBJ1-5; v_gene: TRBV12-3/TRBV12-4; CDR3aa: CASSLQGRNQPQHF
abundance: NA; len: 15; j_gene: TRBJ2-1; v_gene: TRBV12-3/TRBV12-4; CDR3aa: CASSLTSGGYNEQFF
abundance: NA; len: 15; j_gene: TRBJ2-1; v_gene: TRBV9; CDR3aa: CASTVGLADNNEQFF
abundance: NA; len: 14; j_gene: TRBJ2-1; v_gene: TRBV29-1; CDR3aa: CSAKRAELYNEQFF
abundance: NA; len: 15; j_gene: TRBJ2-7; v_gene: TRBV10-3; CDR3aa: CAISEEVDRAYEQYF
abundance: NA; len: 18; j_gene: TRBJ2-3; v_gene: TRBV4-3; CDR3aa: CASSRGTSGRRGTDTQYF
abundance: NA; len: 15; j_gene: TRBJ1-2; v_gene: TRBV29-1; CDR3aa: CSVEDNPDGMRPYTF
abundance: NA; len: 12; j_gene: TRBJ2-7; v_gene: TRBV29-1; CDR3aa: CSVESEDYEQYF
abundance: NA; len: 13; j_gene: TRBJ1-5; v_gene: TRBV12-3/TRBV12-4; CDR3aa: CASSLYKNQPQHF
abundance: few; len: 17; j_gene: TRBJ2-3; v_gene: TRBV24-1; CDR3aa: CATSDPGIGRFTDTQYF
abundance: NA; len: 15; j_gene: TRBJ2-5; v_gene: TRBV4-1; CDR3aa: CASSQDREYQETQYF
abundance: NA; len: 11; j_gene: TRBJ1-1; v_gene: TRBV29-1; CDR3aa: CSVAGFGEAFF
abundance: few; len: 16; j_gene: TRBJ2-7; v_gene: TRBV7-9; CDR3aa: CASSLGDRGPPYEQYF
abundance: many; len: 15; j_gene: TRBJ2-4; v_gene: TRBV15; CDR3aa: CATSSLTGAENIQYF
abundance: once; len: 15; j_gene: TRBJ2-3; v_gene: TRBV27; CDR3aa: CASSLYGQGTDTQYF
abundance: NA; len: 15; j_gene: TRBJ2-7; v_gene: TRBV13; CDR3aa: CASSLGGEGAYEQYF